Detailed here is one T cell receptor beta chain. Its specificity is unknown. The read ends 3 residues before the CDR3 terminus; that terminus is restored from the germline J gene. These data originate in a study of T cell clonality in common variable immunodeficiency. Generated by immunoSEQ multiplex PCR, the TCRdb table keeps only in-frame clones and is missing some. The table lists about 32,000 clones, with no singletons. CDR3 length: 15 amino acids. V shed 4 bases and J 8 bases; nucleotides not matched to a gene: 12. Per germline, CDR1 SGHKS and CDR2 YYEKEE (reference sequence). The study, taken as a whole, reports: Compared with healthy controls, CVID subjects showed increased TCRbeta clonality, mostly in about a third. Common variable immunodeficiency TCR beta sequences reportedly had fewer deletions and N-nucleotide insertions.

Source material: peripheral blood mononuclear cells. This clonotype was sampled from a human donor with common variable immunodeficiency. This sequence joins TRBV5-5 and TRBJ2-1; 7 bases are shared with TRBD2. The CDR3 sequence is CASSRAGGGLDEQFF. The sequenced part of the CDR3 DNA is TGTGCCAGCAGCCGTGCGGGCGGGGGTCTTGATGAG.